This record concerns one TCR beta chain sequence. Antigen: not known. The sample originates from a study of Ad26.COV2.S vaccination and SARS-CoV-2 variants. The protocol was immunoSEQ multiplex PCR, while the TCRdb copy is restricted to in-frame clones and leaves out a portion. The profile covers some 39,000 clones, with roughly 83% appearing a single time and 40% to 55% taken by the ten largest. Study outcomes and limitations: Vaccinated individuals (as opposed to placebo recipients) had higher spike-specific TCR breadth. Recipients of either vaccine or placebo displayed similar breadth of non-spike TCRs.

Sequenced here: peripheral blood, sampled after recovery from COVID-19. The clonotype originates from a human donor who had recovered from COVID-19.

This CDR3 reads CASGDRGGTGAGQPQHF. The CDR3, as DNA: TGTGCCAGTGGGGACCGTGGCGGGACAGGGGCCGGCCAGCCCCAGCATTTT. The chain links TRBV19 to TRBJ1-5; 10 bases match TRBD1. Germline CDR1 reads LNHDA; CDR2 reads SQIVND (reference sequence). The V gene end was trimmed by 8 bases and the J gene end by 7 bases; junction bases not matched to a gene: 17. The CDR3 is made up of 17 amino acids. The full variable domain, in which reference TRBV19 and TRBJ1-5 provide the parts outside the CDR3, is DGGITQSPKYLFRKEGQNVTLSCEQNLNHDAMYWYRQDPGQGLRLIYYSQIVNDFQKGDIAEGYSVSREKKESFPLTVTSAQKNPTAFYLCASGDRGGTGAGQPQHFGDGTRLSIL.